This is a list of T cell receptor beta chains from one sample in a study of cytomegalovirus exposure and HLA in healthy donors. Using immunoSEQ multiplex PCR, the repertoire was profiled, and TCRdb retains in-frame clones only, with some absent. The repertoire holds 100,000 to 150,000 clones, with 75% to 80% as singletons. Input material: PBMCs. The receptors were gathered from a woman between 35 and 50 years old in good health and CMV-seronegative. Each CDR3 is given with its conserved first and last residue. Each record gives: J gene, D gene, V gene, clone size, CDR3 protein, CDR3 DNA. The D gene is left open where the match is weak. Size is stated for part of the rows, as once, few or many counts, or as a class when the clone is expanded.

J gene: TRBJ1-2; D gene: NA; V gene: TRBV10-3; clone size: NA; CDR3 protein: CAISEGWAEDYGYTF; CDR3 DNA: TGTGCCATCAGTGAGGGTTGGGCTGAAGACTATGGCTACACCTTC
J gene: TRBJ1-2; D gene: NA; V gene: TRBV4-2; clone size: NA; CDR3 protein: CASSQEGAGQFDGYTF; CDR3 DNA: TGTGCCAGCAGCCAAGAGGGGGCCGGACAGTTCGATGGCTACACCTTC
J gene: TRBJ1-5; D gene: TRBD1; V gene: TRBV19; clone size: NA; CDR3 protein: CASGQGMAQPQHF; CDR3 DNA: TGTGCCAGCGGACAGGGCATGGCTCAGCCCCAGCATTTT
J gene: TRBJ1-2; D gene: NA; V gene: TRBV4-1; clone size: few; CDR3 protein: CASSPGLSLAGYTF; CDR3 DNA: TGCGCCAGCAGCCCAGGACTGTCTTTGGCTGGCTACACCTTC
J gene: TRBJ1-6; D gene: NA; V gene: TRBV15; clone size: NA; CDR3 protein: CATSRDWGGSPLHF; CDR3 DNA: TGTGCCACCAGCAGAGATTGGGGGGGATCACCCCTCCACTTT
J gene: TRBJ1-5; D gene: TRBD1; V gene: TRBV7-9; clone size: once; CDR3 protein: CASSLAQGQGFVLNQPQHF; CDR3 DNA: TGTGCCAGCAGCTTAGCACAGGGACAGGGTTTCGTTCTCAATCAGCCCCAGCATTTT
J gene: TRBJ1-1; D gene: NA; V gene: TRBV7-9; clone size: NA; CDR3 protein: CASSSIGSLMNTEAFF; CDR3 DNA: TGTGCCAGCAGCTCGATTGGGAGTCTAATGAACACTGAAGCTTTCTTT
J gene: TRBJ1-5; D gene: NA; V gene: TRBV4-2; clone size: NA; CDR3 protein: CASSQDWYRNQPQHF; CDR3 DNA: TGTGCCAGCAGCCAAGATTGGTACAGAAATCAGCCCCAGCATTTT
J gene: TRBJ2-1; D gene: TRBD1; V gene: TRBV6-5; clone size: NA; CDR3 protein: CASSPLGQGYNEQFF; CDR3 DNA: TGTGCCAGCAGTCCCCTGGGACAGGGATACAATGAGCAGTTCTTC
J gene: TRBJ2-3; D gene: NA; V gene: TRBV11-3; clone size: NA; CDR3 protein: CASSPRGTDTQYF; CDR3 DNA: TGTGCCAGCAGCCCGAGGGGCACAGATACGCAGTATTTT
J gene: TRBJ2-5; D gene: TRBD1; V gene: TRBV27; clone size: NA; CDR3 protein: CASSSHRDRGETQYF; CDR3 DNA: TGTGCCAGCAGTTCCCACCGGGACAGAGGGGAGACCCAGTACTTC
J gene: TRBJ2-1; D gene: NA; V gene: TRBV10-3; clone size: NA; CDR3 protein: CAFGSGYNEQFF; CDR3 DNA: TGTGCCTTTGGTAGCGGTTACAATGAGCAGTTCTTC
J gene: TRBJ1-1; D gene: NA; V gene: TRBV7-8; clone size: few; CDR3 protein: CASSLVWAGTPGAEAFF; CDR3 DNA: TGTGCCAGCAGCTTAGTGTGGGCGGGGACCCCAGGAGCTGAAGCTTTCTTT
J gene: TRBJ2-1; D gene: TRBD2; V gene: TRBV29-1; clone size: once; CDR3 protein: CSVEDPSGRWDLYNEQFF; CDR3 DNA: TGCAGCGTTGAAGATCCGAGCGGGAGATGGGACCTCTACAATGAGCAGTTCTTC
J gene: TRBJ2-1; D gene: NA; V gene: TRBV9; clone size: NA; CDR3 protein: CASSPKGEGSEQFF; CDR3 DNA: TGTGCCAGCAGCCCCAAGGGGGAAGGTAGTGAGCAGTTCTTC
J gene: TRBJ2-1; D gene: TRBD2; V gene: TRBV6-5; clone size: NA; CDR3 protein: CASSSGSGIGGDEQFF; CDR3 DNA: TGTGCCAGCAGTTCGGGGAGCGGGATAGGCGGCGATGAGCAGTTCTTC
J gene: TRBJ2-7; D gene: TRBD2; V gene: TRBV5-1; clone size: NA; CDR3 protein: CASSFTGGPSYEQYF; CDR3 DNA: TGCGCCAGCAGCTTCACGGGAGGGCCCTCCTACGAGCAGTACTTC
J gene: TRBJ2-3; D gene: TRBD2; V gene: TRBV4-3; clone size: NA; CDR3 protein: CASSRGRGTSGNPGDTQYF; CDR3 DNA: TGCGCCAGCAGCCGAGGCAGGGGGACTAGCGGGAACCCGGGAGATACGCAGTATTTT
J gene: TRBJ2-2; D gene: TRBD1; V gene: TRBV6-6; clone size: NA; CDR3 protein: CASRDRGDTGELFF; CDR3 DNA: TGTGCCAGCCGGGACAGGGGAGACACCGGGGAGCTGTTTTTT
J gene: TRBJ2-2; D gene: NA; V gene: TRBV11-1; clone size: NA; CDR3 protein: CASSFVQGGFGELFF; CDR3 DNA: TGTGCCAGCAGCTTCGTACAGGGTGGTTTCGGGGAGCTGTTTTTT
J gene: TRBJ2-7; D gene: NA; V gene: TRBV19; clone size: NA; CDR3 protein: CASSIGGMTYEQYF; CDR3 DNA: TGTGCCAGTAGTATAGGAGGGATGACCTACGAGCAGTACTTC
J gene: TRBJ2-7; D gene: TRBD2; V gene: TRBV7-7; clone size: NA; CDR3 protein: CASSTTSGTYNYEQYF; CDR3 DNA: TGTGCTAGCAGCACTACTAGCGGGACGTACAACTACGAGCAGTACTTC
J gene: TRBJ2-1; D gene: TRBD1; V gene: TRBV11-2; clone size: NA; CDR3 protein: CASSRNRGLLGNEQFF; CDR3 DNA: TGTGCCAGCAGCCGTAACAGGGGGCTATTGGGCAATGAGCAGTTCTTC
J gene: TRBJ2-7; D gene: TRBD2; V gene: TRBV7-9; clone size: NA; CDR3 protein: CASSPPRKLAGEKQYF; CDR3 DNA: TGTGCCAGCAGCCCTCCCCGGAAACTAGCGGGAGAGAAGCAGTACTTC
J gene: TRBJ2-3; D gene: TRBD1; V gene: TRBV28; clone size: NA; CDR3 protein: CASSLDRGDTQYF; CDR3 DNA: TGTGCCAGCAGCTTGGACAGGGGTGATACGCAGTATTTT
J gene: TRBJ2-7; D gene: NA; V gene: TRBV28; clone size: NA; CDR3 protein: CASSPNYEQYF; CDR3 DNA: TGTGCCAGCAGCCCTAACTACGAGCAGTACTTC
J gene: TRBJ1-5; D gene: NA; V gene: TRBV7-8; clone size: NA; CDR3 protein: CASSFGMEGNQPQHF; CDR3 DNA: TGTGCCAGCAGCTTCGGGATGGAGGGCAATCAGCCCCAGCATTTT
J gene: TRBJ1-3; D gene: TRBD1; V gene: TRBV6-5; clone size: NA; CDR3 protein: CASSYLGQGNTIYF; CDR3 DNA: TGTGCCAGCAGTTACTTGGGACAGGGAAACACCATATATTTT
J gene: TRBJ2-7; D gene: TRBD2; V gene: TRBV4-2; clone size: NA; CDR3 protein: CASSQDFSGTFPYEQYF; CDR3 DNA: TGTGCCAGCAGCCAAGATTTTAGCGGGACCTTTCCCTACGAGCAGTACTTC